The clone carrying this TCR beta chain was observed many times. This record belongs to a study of blood T cells in healthy people across ages. V lost 5 bases, J lost 2 bases, and 9 bases lay in between. The germline CDR1 and CDR2 sequences are SEHNR and FQNEAQ (reference sequence). The CDR3 runs to 14 residues. Next came a second PCR, run for about 6 to 12 cycles, which used a sample-barcoded 5' primer along with a J-beta primer mix. TCRdb processed the 5' RACE reads anew with MiXCR; each CDR3 protein has one entry. The sample has approximately 800,000 distinct CDR3 sequences; approximately 24% are singletons. A further study also used this sample, focusing on T cells of mothers and their children.

The origin of this receptor is a boy aged 5-17 years in good health. Sequencing was carried out using blood. The gene calls are TRBV7-9 and TRBJ2-2; possibly TRBD2 for D (7 bases). CDR3 sequence (DNA): TGTGCCAGCAGCCGGGGGGCCAACACCGGGGAGCTGTTTTTT. It encodes CASSRGANTGELFF. The variable domain in full, with the rest retrieved from reference TRBV7-9 and TRBJ2-2, is DTGVSQNPRHKITKRGQNVTFRCDPISEHNRLYWYRQTLGQGPEFLTYFQNEAQLEKSRLLSDRFSAERPKGSFSTLEIQRTEQGDSAMYLCASSRGANTGELFFGEGSRLTVL.